This TCR beta chain was recovered during a study of CD8 T cells in Susac syndrome. The study's findings and limits: CD4+ T cell repertoires in Susac syndrome exhibited no evidence of clonal expansion.

CDR1 is MGHRA and CDR2 is YSYEKL in the germline V gene. With 2 bases removed from V and 2 bases from J, the gap between germline ends came to 11 bases. CDR3 length: 15 residues. RNA amounts of about 0.45 to 1 ug underwent reverse transcription with random hexamers. Amplification of TCR beta CDR3 by immunoSEQ multiplex PCR spanned 54 Vbeta and 13 Jbeta. MiXCR was run by TCRdb on the immunoSEQ multiplex PCR reads, yielding one entry per CDR3 protein. The data contain some 96,000 distinct CDR3 sequences, over 90% of them seen just once; the ten biggest clones take up less than 0.4%. About this clonotype: What it binds is unknown.

Sequencing of TCR beta was undertaken in CD8+ and CD4+ T cells derived from blood. Negative isolation was applied to CD8+ and CD4+ T cells, and FACS enrichment was applied to TEMRA cells. The source of this sequence is a human donor with Susac syndrome. The chain carries TRBV4-1 and TRBJ2-3, with D possibly matching TRBD1 (5 bases). Sequencing used CD4+ T cells from PBMCs. The CDR3 sequence: CASSQLNRPTDTQYF. The CDR3 DNA reads TGCGCCAGCAGCCAATTGAACAGGCCCACAGATACGCAGTATTTT.